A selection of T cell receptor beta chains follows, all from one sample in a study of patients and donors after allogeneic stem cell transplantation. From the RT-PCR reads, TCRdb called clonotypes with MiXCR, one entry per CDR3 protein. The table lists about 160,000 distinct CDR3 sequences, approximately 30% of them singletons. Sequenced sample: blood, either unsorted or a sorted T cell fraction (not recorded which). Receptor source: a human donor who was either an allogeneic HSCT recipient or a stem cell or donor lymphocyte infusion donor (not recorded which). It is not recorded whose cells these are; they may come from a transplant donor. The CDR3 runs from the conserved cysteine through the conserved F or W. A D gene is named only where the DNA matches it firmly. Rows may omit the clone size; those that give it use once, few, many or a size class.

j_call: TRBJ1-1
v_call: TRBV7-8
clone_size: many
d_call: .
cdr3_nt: TGTGCCAGCAGTTTGAACACTGAAGCTTTCTTT
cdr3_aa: CASSLNTEAFF

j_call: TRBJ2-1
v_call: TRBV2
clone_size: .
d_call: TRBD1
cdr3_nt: TGTGCCAGCAGTCCCCAGGGACAGAACAACAACAATGAGCAGTTCTTC
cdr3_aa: CASSPQGQNNNNEQFF

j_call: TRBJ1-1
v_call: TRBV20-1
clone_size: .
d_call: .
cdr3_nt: TGCAGTGCCATAGGACCCATAAGGGCAGGGGAAGGGACTGAAGCTTTCTTT
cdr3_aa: CSAIGPIRAGEGTEAFF

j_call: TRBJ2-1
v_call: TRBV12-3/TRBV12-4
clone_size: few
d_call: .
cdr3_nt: TGTGCCAGCAGTGCCGACAGGGAGCAGTTCTTC
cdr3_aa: CASSADREQFF

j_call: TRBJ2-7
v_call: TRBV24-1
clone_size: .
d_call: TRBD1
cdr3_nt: TGTGCCCCCGGAGGACAGGGACAGTACGAGCAGTACTTC
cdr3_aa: CAPGGQGQYEQYF

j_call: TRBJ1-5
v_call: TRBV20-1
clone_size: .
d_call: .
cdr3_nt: TGCAGTGCTAGAGATTCGGCAGATTATCAGCCCCAGCATTTT
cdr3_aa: CSARDSADYQPQHF

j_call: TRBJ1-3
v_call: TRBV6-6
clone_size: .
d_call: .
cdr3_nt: TGTGCCAGCAGTTATAACGGTCCCTCTGGAAACACCATATATTTT
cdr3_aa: CASSYNGPSGNTIYF

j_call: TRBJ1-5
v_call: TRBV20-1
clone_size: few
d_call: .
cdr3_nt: TGCAGTGCTAGGGTCCCGGTTTATAGCAATCAGCCCCAGCATTTT
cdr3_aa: CSARVPVYSNQPQHF

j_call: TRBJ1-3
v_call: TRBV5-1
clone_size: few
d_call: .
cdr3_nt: TGCGCCAGCAGACAACAGGGATCTGGAAACACCATATATTTT
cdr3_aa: CASRQQGSGNTIYF

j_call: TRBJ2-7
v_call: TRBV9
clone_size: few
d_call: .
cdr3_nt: TGTGCCAGCAGCCCGGGCCCCACGAATGTCTACGAGCAGTACTTC
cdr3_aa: CASSPGPTNVYEQYF

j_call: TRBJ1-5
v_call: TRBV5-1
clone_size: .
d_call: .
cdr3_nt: TGCGCCAGCAGCTTGGAGGGGGGTATTCAGCCCCAGCATTTT
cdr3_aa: CASSLEGGIQPQHF

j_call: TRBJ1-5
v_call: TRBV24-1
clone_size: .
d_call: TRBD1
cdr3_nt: TGTGCCACCAGTGATGGGGGACAGGCCCAGCATTTT
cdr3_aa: CATSDGGQAQHF

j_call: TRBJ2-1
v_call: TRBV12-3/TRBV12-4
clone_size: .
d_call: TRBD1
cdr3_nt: TGTGCCAGCAGTCCAGGACAGGGGGCGATCAATGAGCAGTTCTTC
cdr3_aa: CASSPGQGAINEQFF

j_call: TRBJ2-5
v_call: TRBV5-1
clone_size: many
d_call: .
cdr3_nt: TGTGCCAGCAGCTTACAAGAGACCCAGTACTTC
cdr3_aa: CASSLQETQYF

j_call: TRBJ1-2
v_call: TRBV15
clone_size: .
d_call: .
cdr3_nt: TGTGCCACCAGCAGAGAGCGGCAGACTAACTATGGCTACACCTTC
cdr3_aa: CATSRERQTNYGYTF

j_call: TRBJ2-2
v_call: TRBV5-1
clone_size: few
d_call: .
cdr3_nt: TGCGCCAGCAGCTTGCGGGCCCGAGACACCGGGGAGCTGTTTTTT
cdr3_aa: CASSLRARDTGELFF

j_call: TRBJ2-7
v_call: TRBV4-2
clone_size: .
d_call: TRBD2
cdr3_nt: TGTGCCAGCAGCCCGCGGGAGCCCCTTGCTTACGAGCAGTACTTC
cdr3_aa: CASSPREPLAYEQYF

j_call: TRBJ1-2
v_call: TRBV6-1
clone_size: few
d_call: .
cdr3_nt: TGTGCCAGCAATATGGACAGACTTTCTAACTATGGCTACACCTTC
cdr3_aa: CASNMDRLSNYGYTF

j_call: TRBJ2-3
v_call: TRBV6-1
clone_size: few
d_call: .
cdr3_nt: TGTGCCAGCAGTGACCGGAGCCGCACAGATACGCAGTATTTT
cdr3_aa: CASSDRSRTDTQYF

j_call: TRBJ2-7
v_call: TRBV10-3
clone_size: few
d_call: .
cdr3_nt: TGTGCCATCAGGAAATCCCAGGGAGAGCAGTACTTC
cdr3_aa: CAIRKSQGEQYF

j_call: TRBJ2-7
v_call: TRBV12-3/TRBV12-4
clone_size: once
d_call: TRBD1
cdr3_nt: TGTGCCAGCAGCTTACGGGGACAGGCTACCTACGAGCAGTACTTC
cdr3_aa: CASSLRGQATYEQYF

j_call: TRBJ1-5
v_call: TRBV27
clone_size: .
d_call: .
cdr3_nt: TGTGCCAGCGGGGTGGGTCAGCCCCAGCATTTT
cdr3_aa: CASGVGQPQHF

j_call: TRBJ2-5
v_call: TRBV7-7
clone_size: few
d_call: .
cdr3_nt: TGTGCTAGCAGCCGAATGACTGGTCAAGAGACCCAGTACTTC
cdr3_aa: CASSRMTGQETQYF